One sample yielded the 26 T cell receptor beta chains listed below, sequenced in a study of post-analysis software for immune sequencing data. These receptors' antigens are unknown. Unique molecular identifiers were present in the TCR beta cDNA libraries. TCRdb used MiXCR to reprocess the PCR reads, holding one entry per CDR3 protein. The sample has around 710,000 distinct CDR3 sequences; 35% to 55% are singletons. The study, taken as a whole, reports: Elevated frequency relative to controls characterized four to six TRBV segments in patients, TRBV5-6, TRBV5-1 and TRBV20-1 among them.

Sequences were obtained from blood. The receptors shown here come from a girl aged 10 to 17 with multiple sclerosis.

The V gene is TRBV20-1, the J gene TRBJ2-7, with D perhaps matching TRBD1 (5 bases). The CDR3 contains 15 residues. CDR1 DFQATT and CDR2 SNEGSKA come from the germline V gene (reference sequence). Between the trimmed V and J ends, which lost 4 bases and 0 bases, there was a span of 16 bases. The CDR3 coding sequence is TGCAGTGCTATTCCCTCAGGGCCTAGCTCCTACGAGCAGTACTTC. Translated: CSAIPSGPSSYEQYF.

The chain carries TRBV27 and TRBJ1-1, with unresolved D. V lost 3 bases and J 4 bases, leaving 21 bases between the germline ends. Germline values: CDR1 MNHEY, CDR2 SMNVEV (reference sequence). This CDR3 comprises 17 residues. The CDR3 bases are TGTGCCAGCAGTTTTACTATAGGGAGCAAGTATCGCACTGAAGCTTTCTTT. Translating it yields CASSFTIGSKYRTEAFF.

The chain couples TRBV29-1 to TRBJ2-1; 7 bases agree with TRBD1. The CDR3 is 18 amino acids. Germline V gene data show CDR1 as SQVTM and CDR2 as ANQGSEA. V lost 5 bases, J lost 4 bases, and 20 bases stayed unmatched. CDR3 bases: TGCAGCGTTCTTCCCGGTAGGCAGACAGGGCGGGCGTACAATGAGCAGTTCTTC. Protein: CSVLPGRQTGRAYNEQFF.

The rearrangement uses TRBV29-1 and TRBJ1-1, with D hard to call. V was clipped by 4 bases and J by 8 bases, with 17 bases between them. Per the germline V gene, CDR1 is SQVTM and CDR2 is ANQGSEA. The CDR3 is 13 residues long. The CDR3 coding sequence is TGCAGCGTTGCGGTCAGCCTAGGGTTGGAAGCTTTCTTT. Residues: CSVAVSLGLEAFF.

A few counts support this clonotype. The gene calls are TRBV12-3 or TRBV12-4 and TRBJ2-7; no firm D call. V was shortened by 8 bases and J by 2 bases, with 16 bases between the two germline ends. This CDR3 comprises 14 residues. CDR3 DNA: TGTGCCAGCGGACCCCGTATCCAAACCTACGAGCAGTACTTC. This gives the protein CASGPRIQTYEQYF.

The chain has TRBV2 and TRBJ2-1; 9 nucleotides align to TRBD2. The CDR3 consists of 18 residues. Germline V gene sequence: CDR1 SNHLY, CDR2 FYNNEI. V lost 0 bases and J lost 1; bases outside the gene matches: 7. CDR3 in amino acids: CASSEAGSGSRSYNEQFF. CDR3 DNA sequence: TGTGCCAGCAGTGAAGCGGGTAGCGGGAGTAGGTCCTACAATGAGCAGTTCTTC. Looking up the rest from reference TRBV2 and TRBJ2-1 gives the full variable domain: EPEVTQTPSHQVTQMGQEVILRCVPISNHLYFYWYRQILGQKVEFLVSFYNNEISEKSEIFDDQFSVERPDGSNFTLKIRSTKLEDSAMYFCASSEAGSGSRSYNEQFFGPGTRLTVL.

There are a few counts of this clonotype. The chain couples TRBV27 to TRBJ2-1; tentative D call: TRBD2 (6 bases). Between the trimmed V and J ends, which lost 7 bases and 4 bases, there was a span of 20 bases. In germline, CDR1 is MNHEY, CDR2 SMNVEV (reference sequence). The CDR3 contains 16 residues. The CDR3 region is CASNPSGTEGYNEQFF. The CDR3, as DNA: TGTGCCAGCAATCCCTCCGGGACTGAGGGTTACAATGAGCAGTTCTTC.

As for this clonotype: Compared with germline, one end of the junction differs, possibly owing to a read error. The chain combines TRBV7-6 with TRBJ2-7; D remains unclear. The J call may be faulty, since TRBJ2-5 better matches the DNA end. Germline CDR1 reads SGHVS; CDR2 reads FNYEAQ. The length of the CDR3 is 13 residues. For the CDR3, the DNA is TGTACCAGCAGCCCGAACCCCCTGGAGACCCAGTACTTC. The encoded protein is CTSSPNPLETQYF.

The gene calls are TRBV5-1 and TRBJ1-1; D is unresolved. The CDR3 is 16 amino acids. Germline CDR1 reads SGHRS; CDR2 reads YFSETQ. Trimming shortened V by 0 bases and J by 5 bases, and 17 bases separated the two germline ends. CDR3 sequence: CASSLGASTSDTEAFF. The CDR3 nucleotides read TGCGCCAGCAGCTTGGGGGCCAGCACGTCGGATACTGAAGCTTTCTTT.

J is TRBJ2-5 and V is TRBV7-9; 14 bases line up with TRBD2. The CDR3 runs 18 residues. J gave up 2 bases and V 5 bases, and 10 bases lay outside the gene matches. CDR1 is SEHNR and CDR2 is FQNEAQ in the germline V gene (reference sequence). The DNA for the CDR3 is TGTGCCAGCAGCCCCGGGACTAGCGGGAGTGGGCATCAAGAGACCCAGTACTTC. Its translation is CASSPGTSGSGHQETQYF.

The sample holds a few counts of this clonotype. The V and J genes are TRBV12-3 or TRBV12-4 and TRBJ2-7; TRBD2 matches 8 bases. The last part of the DNA fits TRBJ2-5 better; the J call may be wrong. This CDR3 contains 14 residues. The CDR3 reads CASRPELADETQYF. The CDR3 DNA follows: TGTGCCAGCAGGCCCGAACTAGCGGACGAGACCCAGTACTTC.

The rearrangement joins TRBV6-5 to TRBJ1-1; 10 bases are shared with TRBD1. Germline V gene lookup returns CDR1 MNHEY and CDR2 SVGAGI. V gave up 6 bases and J gave up 8 bases; unmatched junction bases: 6. The CDR3 runs 13 residues. The CDR3 DNA sequence: TGTGCCAGCAGGGCGGGACAGGGGCCCGAAGCTTTCTTT. Its translation is CASRAGQGPEAFF.

The CDR3 loop reads CASSTLPGLGIPLAKNIQYF. CDR3 DNA sequence: TGTGCCAGCAGTACTCTCCCGGGACTAGGTATACCACTAGCCAAAAACATTCAGTACTTC. The rearrangement uses TRBV6-5 and TRBJ2-4; TRBD2 matches 8 bases. CDR1 MNHEY and CDR2 SVGAGI come from the germline V gene. V gave up 5 bases and J gave up 0 bases; unmatched junction bases: 18. The CDR3 extends over 20 amino acids.

This chain joins TRBV7-9 and TRBJ2-3; TRBD2 matches 13 bases. CDR3 length equals 18 residues. Germline lookup yields CDR1 SEHNR and CDR2 FQNEAQ (reference sequence). With V trimmed by 4 bases and J by 1 base, 8 bases remained unmatched. The CDR3 coding sequence is TGTGCCAGCAGCTCCGGACTAGCGGGGGCCCTTGGCACAGATACGCAGTATTTT. This gives the protein CASSSGLAGALGTDTQYF.

This chain joins TRBV20-1 and TRBJ1-6, with D tentatively TRBD1 (5 bases). This CDR3 region has 15 residues. Trimming removed 1 base at V and 8 bases at J, with 15 bases between. The germline CDR1 and CDR2 sequences are DFQATT and SNEGSKA (reference sequence). The CDR3 DNA is TGCAGTGCTAGAGGTACCGGGACCATCGATTCACCCCTCCACTTT. Residues: CSARGTGTIDSPLHF.

Turning to this clonotype: Compared with germline, one end of the junction differs, possibly owing to a read error. The chain combines TRBV9 with TRBJ2-3, with 10 bases identical to TRBD2. The CDR3 covers 15 residues. The germline V gene has CDR1 SGDLS and CDR2 YYNGEE. The CDR3 sequence: CAGSGSGRIGDTQYF. The CDR3 region has the DNA TGTGCCGGCAGCGGTAGCGGGAGGATTGGGGATACGCAGTATTTT.

This clonotype was seen only once. V and J are TRBV10-3 and TRBJ1-2, with D possibly being TRBD1 (5 bases). Germline V lookup: CDR1 ENHRY, CDR2 SYGVKD. V lost 7 bases and J 0 bases, leaving 9 bases between the germline ends. The CDR3 contains 13 residues. CDR3 DNA: TGTGCCATCAATGGACAAACTAACTATGGCTACACCTTC. Residues: CAINGQTNYGYTF.

The chain carries TRBV12-3 or TRBV12-4 and TRBJ1-2; D gene uncertain. V lost 3 bases, J lost 8 bases, and 13 bases lay in between. The CDR3 sequence is 13 residues long. DNA of the CDR3: TGTGCCAGCAGTTTGAGCCCTAACGTAGGCTACACCTTC. Its translation: CASSLSPNVGYTF.

In regard to this clonotype: Relative to the germline gene, one junction end is altered; a read error may explain this. The rearrangement uses TRBV7-2 and TRBJ2-7; tentatively, D is TRBD2 (5 bases). Germline CDR1 and CDR2: SGHTA and FQGNSA. The CDR3 is 14 residues long. DNA for the CDR3: TGTGCCGGCAGCTTAGGCGGGTCGTCCTACGAGCAGTACTTC. Translating gives CAGSLGGSSYEQYF.

The rearrangement joins TRBV3-1 to TRBJ2-7; D gene ambiguous. Trimming left V 0 bases short and J 5 bases short, with 20 bases between. CDR3 length: 17 residues. From germline, CDR1 is LGHDT and CDR2 YNNKEL (reference sequence). The CDR3 nucleotides are TGTGCCAGCAGCCAAGAGGTTGGAGCCCGACGGAGTAACGAGCAGTACTTC. This gives the protein CASSQEVGARRSNEQYF.

This clonotype has more than one count but fewer than ten. The rearrangement links TRBV12-3 or TRBV12-4 to TRBJ1-5; tentative D call: TRBD1 (5 bases). Trimming cost V 4 bases and J 2 bases, with 12 bases left between them. The CDR3 extends over 15 amino acids. In nucleotides, the CDR3 is TGTGCCAGCAGTTCCACAGGTTTGGGCAATCAGCCCCAGCATTTT. The encoded protein is CASSSTGLGNQPQHF.

This clonotype turned up a few times. This sequence joins TRBV6-5 and TRBJ1-2, with D maybe TRBD1 (5 bases). Germline-derived CDR1 and CDR2 are MNHEY and SVGAGI. Trimming cost V 0 bases and J 8 bases, with 10 bases left between them. This CDR3 has 13 amino acids. The CDR3 here is CASSYSLRGGYTF. The CDR3 DNA reads TGTGCCAGCAGTTACTCCCTGAGGGGCGGCTACACCTTC.

The chain combines TRBV6-5 with TRBJ1-2, with D unresolved. The germline CDR1 and CDR2 sequences are MNHEY and SVGAGI. The CDR3 consists of 14 residues. Trimming took 0 bases from V and 8 from J, leaving 13 bases between them. DNA of the CDR3: TGTGCCAGCAGTTACTCGGGTCCCTATCCAGGCTACACCTTC. Protein: CASSYSGPYPGYTF.

The V call is TRBV18, the J call TRBJ1-4, with D maybe TRBD1 (5 bases). V lost 6 bases and J 6 bases, leaving 8 bases between the germline ends. Germline CDR1 and CDR2: KGHSH and LQKENI. CDR3 size: 12 residues. The CDR3 sequence is CASSTDHEKLFF. The CDR3 DNA follows: TGTGCCAGCTCGACAGACCATGAAAAACTGTTTTTT.

In this sample, this clonotype turned up a few times. V is TRBV5-1 and J is TRBJ2-5, with 7 bases identical to TRBD2. Losses at the gene ends were 1 base for V and 2 bases for J; bases not matched to a gene: 2. The germline gives CDR1 SGHRS, CDR2 YFSETQ. The CDR3 spans 14 residues. This CDR3 reads CASSLRAGQETQYF. CDR3 nucleotide sequence: TGCGCCAGCAGCTTGCGAGCGGGGCAAGAGACCCAGTACTTC.

The chain recombines TRBV7-9 with TRBJ2-3; D unresolved. CDR1 is SEHNR, CDR2 FQNEAQ, per germline (reference sequence). The CDR3 covers 15 residues. Trimming removed 1 base at V and 2 bases at J, with 10 bases between. The DNA for the CDR3 is TGTGCCAGCAGCTTAGGCTCACTTCCCACAGATACGCAGTATTTT. Protein: CASSLGSLPTDTQYF.